This TCR beta chain was captured by sequencing in a study of T cells expressing NK-cell markers. This CDR3 contains 14 residues. Germline V gene lookup returns CDR1 DFQATT and CDR2 SNEGSKA (reference sequence). Using the 5' RACE reads, TCRdb records one entry per CDR3 protein without DNA. This sample's table reports fewer than 550,000 distinct CDR3 sequences. Findings and limits, study-wide: Several donors had dominant NKG2C+ clonotypes that comprised about 1.0-7.0% of their CD8+ T cells.

Comment on this clonotype: Its specificity is not known.

The clonotype originates from a woman aged 50 to 65 in good health. The chain joins TRBV20-1 to TRBJ2-7; the TRBD2 assignment by TCRdb is unverifiable without DNA. The sequenced sample consisted of blood T cells: a sorted CD56 or NKG2C T cell subset, CD4+ or CD8+ T cells, or bulk PBMC T cells (not recorded which). The CDR3 loop reads CSAAGTISSYEQYF.